The next 21 T cell receptor beta chains were all read from a single sample in a study of CD8 T cells in Susac syndrome. RNA amounts of about 0.5 to 1 ug underwent reverse transcription with random hexamers. TCRdb analysed the immunoSEQ multiplex PCR reads with MiXCR anew, one entry per CDR3 protein. This table holds some 120,000 distinct CDR3 sequences, approximately 94% found once. Material: CD4+ T cells from PBMCs. All receptors come from a human donor with multiple sclerosis.

The CDR3 sequence: CAWSVPRDEQFF. DNA for the CDR3: TGTGCCTGGAGTGTACCCAGGGATGAGCAGTTCTTC. The gene calls are TRBV30 and TRBJ2-1, with D possibly TRBD1 on 5 matching bases. The CDR3 covers 12 residues. Trimming cost V 0 bases and J 8 bases, with 8 bases left between them. Germline V gene sequence: CDR1 GTSNPN, CDR2 SVGIG (reference sequence).

The gene calls are TRBV18 and TRBJ2-2, with D hard to call. Germline V lookup: CDR1 KGHSH, CDR2 LQKENI. V was cut by 2 bases and J by 4 bases, with 11 bases left in between. The CDR3 has 15 residues. CDR3 loop: CASSPRAPGTGELFF. The CDR3 region has the DNA TGTGCCAGCTCACCAAGGGCCCCGGGCACCGGGGAGCTGTTTTTT.

The chain carries TRBV4-1 and TRBJ2-6; a possible D gene is TRBD1 (6 bases). The CDR3 is 16 amino acids. Germline loops: CDR1 MGHRA, CDR2 YSYEKL. Trimming removed 4 bases at V and 2 bases at J, with 12 bases between. This chain's CDR3 is CASSLIAGAGANVLTF. The CDR3 nucleotides read TGCGCCAGCAGCCTAATCGCAGGGGCTGGGGCCAACGTCCTGACTTTC.

This chain connects TRBV2 to TRBJ2-5, with TRBD1 matching over 7 bases. The V gene's germline CDR1 is SNHLY and CDR2 FYNNEI. The CDR3 extends over 13 amino acids. V lost 4 bases, J lost 2 bases, and 1 base stayed unmatched. The CDR3 loop reads CASSGQGQETQYF. Written as DNA, the CDR3 is TGTGCCAGCAGTGGACAGGGACAAGAGACCCAGTACTTC.

This chain uses TRBV18 with TRBJ2-2; 10 nucleotides line up with TRBD1. There are 17 residues in the CDR3. The J segment lost 4 bases and the V segment lost 3 bases, leaving 8 bases of the junction unmatched. Looked up from germline, CDR1 is KGHSH and CDR2 is LQKENI. The CDR3 here is CASSPTRQGAVTGELFF. The CDR3 DNA reads TGTGCCAGCTCACCCACGCGACAGGGGGCAGTCACCGGGGAGCTGTTTTTT.

The chain uses TRBV6-5 and TRBJ2-7; D is unclear. The germline CDR1 and CDR2 sequences are MNHEY and SVGAGI. V was trimmed by 0 bases and J by 2 bases, leaving 11 bases between them. The CDR3 spans 15 residues. CDR3 residues: CASSYSNNSPYEQYF. CDR3 nucleotide sequence: TGTGCCAGCAGTTACTCGAATAACAGTCCCTACGAGCAGTACTTC.

The chain employs TRBV30 and TRBJ1-2; no clear D. Trimming removed 4 bases at V and 4 bases at J, with 13 bases between. The CDR3 contains 13 residues. Per germline, CDR1 GTSNPN and CDR2 SVGIG (reference sequence). The CDR3 region has the DNA TGTGCCTGGATGGGGAGTCCCTTCTATGGCTACACCTTC. As protein: CAWMGSPFYGYTF.

The rearrangement joins TRBV30 to TRBJ2-7; 9 positions agree with TRBD2. The germline gives CDR1 GTSNPN, CDR2 SVGIG (reference sequence). Losses at the gene ends were 3 bases for V and 5 bases for J; bases not matched to a gene: 5. The CDR3 runs to 13 residues. This CDR3 is CAWSAGGPNEQYF. In DNA, the CDR3 is TGTGCCTGGAGCGCGGGAGGGCCAAACGAGCAGTACTTC.

This chain joins TRBV6-5 and TRBJ2-5, with TRBD2 matching 8 bases. Germline V gene sequence: CDR1 MNHEY, CDR2 SVGAGI. J was trimmed by 5 bases and V by 4 bases; bases with no gene match: 12. CDR3 length: 16 residues. CDR3 region: CASSSLAGGGGETQYF. The CDR3 nucleotides read TGTGCCAGCAGTTCTCTAGCGGGCGGAGGGGGGGAGACCCAGTACTTC.

The chain combines TRBV27 with TRBJ1-2, with D possibly matching TRBD1 (5 bases). V dropped 8 bases and J dropped 3 bases, with 19 bases sitting between them. From germline, CDR1 is MNHEY and CDR2 SMNVEV (reference sequence). This CDR3 is built from 15 residues. The CDR3 DNA reads as TGTGCCAGCCGGGATGGAGGGGCTGGGGACTATGGCTACACCTTC. It translates to CASRDGGAGDYGYTF.

V usage is TRBV19 and J usage is TRBJ1-5; TRBD1 matches at 7 bases. The trim removed 7 bases at V and 0 bases at J, leaving 6 bases unmatched. The CDR3 spans 15 residues. Per germline, CDR1 LNHDA and CDR2 SQIVND (reference sequence). This chain's CDR3 is CASNEGQHSNQPQHF. The CDR3 DNA reads TGTGCCAGTAACGAGGGACAGCATAGCAATCAGCCCCAGCATTTT.

The chain has TRBV6-5 and TRBJ2-1; D is perhaps TRBD2 (5 bases). CDR1 is MNHEY, CDR2 SVGAGI, per germline. V shed 9 bases and J shed 6 bases, with 9 bases lying between them. CDR3 size: 11 residues. In DNA, the CDR3 is TGTGCCAGTAACCGGGGCAATGAGCAGTTCTTC. This sequence encodes CASNRGNEQFF.

The chain carries TRBV29-1 and TRBJ2-1; maybe TRBD2 (7 bases). There are 12 residues in the CDR3. CDR1 is SQVTM, CDR2 ANQGSEA, per germline. V gave up 7 bases and J gave up 5 bases, with 12 bases separating them. The CDR3 DNA reads as TGCAGCGCCGGGGGGCTAGACAATGAGCAGTTCTTC. This encodes CSAGGLDNEQFF.

This clonotype occurred once. This chain links TRBV9 with TRBJ1-1; D call uncertain. From germline, CDR1 is SGDLS and CDR2 YYNGEE. The germline V and J ends were trimmed by 0 bases and 0 bases, with 12 bases remaining between them. There are 16 residues in the CDR3. CDR3 sequence: CASSVATGWMNTEAFF. The CDR3 DNA is TGTGCCAGCAGCGTAGCTACGGGATGGATGAACACTGAAGCTTTCTTT.

The chain uses TRBV9 and TRBJ1-6; 7 nucleotides align to TRBD1. This CDR3 spans 14 amino acids. V lost 0 bases and J lost 9; bases outside the gene matches: 3. The germline CDR1 and CDR2 sequences are SGDLS and YYNGEE. The CDR3 is CASSVGRGGSPLHF. CDR3 bases: TGTGCCAGCAGCGTAGGCAGGGGGGGTTCACCCCTCCACTTT.

This chain uses TRBV12-3 or TRBV12-4 with TRBJ1-2; D not resolved. Deletions cut 5 bases from V and 7 bases from J, with 17 bases between. The CDR3 sequence is 14 residues long. CDR3 protein: CASSPTYSLGGYTF. The CDR3 nucleotides read TGTGCCAGCAGTCCCACGTATTCTCTGGGTGGCTACACCTTC.

The V gene is TRBV27, the J gene TRBJ1-6; no firm D call. The CDR3 is made up of 15 amino acids. The V gene lost 5 bases and the J gene lost 10 bases, with 18 bases spanning the gap. Germline loops: CDR1 MNHEY, CDR2 SMNVEV (reference sequence). CDR3 coding DNA: TGTGCCAGCAGTCCCGACCGGGTTGGGCCGTCACCCCTCCACTTT. It encodes CASSPDRVGPSPLHF.

The rearrangement joins TRBV29-1 to TRBJ1-2; 9 bases line up with TRBD1. The junction had 10 bases not matched to a gene; V was cut back by 3 bases and J by 14 bases. The CDR3 has 12 residues. Germline-derived CDR1 and CDR2 are SQVTM and ANQGSEA. The CDR3 loop reads CSVEGQGILRTF. The CDR3 region has the DNA TGCAGCGTTGAGGGACAGGGAATATTAAGGACCTTC.

The chain uses TRBV14 and TRBJ2-6; D tentatively reads TRBD1 or TRBD2 (5 bases each). The V gene's germline CDR1 is SGHDN and CDR2 FVKESK. The CDR3 is 20 residues long. Trimming left V 3 bases short and J 0 bases short, with 21 bases between. CDR3 amino acids: CASSHWGRDAFPSGANVLTF. Here the CDR3 DNA reads TGTGCCAGCAGCCATTGGGGCCGGGACGCCTTCCCCTCTGGGGCCAACGTCCTGACTTTC.

The chain is built from TRBV20-1 and TRBJ2-7, with TRBD2 as a possible D gene (7 bases). This CDR3 region has 13 residues. The V gene's germline CDR1 is DFQATT and CDR2 SNEGSKA (reference sequence). The V and J ends lost 3 bases and 2 bases respectively, with 11 bases between them. CDR3 bases: TGCAGTGCTAGGGGAGGGACAACCTACGAGCAGTACTTC. It specifies CSARGGTTYEQYF.

The gene calls are TRBV5-6 and TRBJ1-2; D gene ambiguous. The CDR3 runs 16 residues. Trimming removed 4 bases at V and 2 bases at J, with 18 bases between. CDR1 and CDR2 from the germline V gene are SGHDT and YYEEEE. The CDR3 coding sequence is TGTGCCAGCAGCCTGACCCGACTTCGTGCGAACTATGGCTACACCTTC. It translates to CASSLTRLRANYGYTF. Using reference TRBV5-6 and TRBJ1-2 for the parts outside the CDR3, the full variable domain is DAGVTQSPTHLIKTRGQQVTLRCSPKSGHDTVSWYQQALGQGPQFIFQYYEEEERQRGNFPDRFSGHQFPNYSSELNVNALLLGDSALYLCASSLTRLRANYGYTFGSGTRLTVV.